These 4 T cell receptor beta chains share one sample of origin, sequenced in a study of CD8+CD57+ T cells in acquired aplastic anemia. Flow cytometry had shown expanded CD8+CD57+ cells in the patients chosen for sequencing. The use of genomic DNA as template underpinned the TCR beta VDJ and CDR3 profiling. One entry per CDR3 protein results from TCRdb running MiXCR on the reads. The sample yields 120,000 or so distinct CDR3 sequences, less than 50% seen once. The sequencing input was sorted CD4+, CD8+, or CD8+CD57+ T cells (not recorded which) from PBMCs. These receptors were collected from a human donor with aplastic anemia.

This clonotype occurred a few times. This may come from a read error, since a much larger clone is one base off. The V gene is TRBV5-1, the J gene TRBJ2-5; D is undetermined. Germline lookup yields CDR1 SGHRS and CDR2 YFSETQ. This CDR3 spans 14 amino acids. The CDR3 loop reads CASSLLGRQEAQYF. CDR3 coding DNA: TGCGCCAGCAGCTTGCTAGGACGGCAAGAGGCCCAGTACTTC.

CDR3 in DNA: TGTGCCGGCAGATTAAAGCAAGGGAGGGCCTACGAGCAGTACTTC. Amino acid sequence: CAGRLKQGRAYEQYF. The rearrangement uses TRBV10-3 and TRBJ2-7; 7 bases match TRBD2. Trimming cost V 11 bases and J 2 bases; bases outside gene matches: 15. Looked up from germline, CDR1 is ENHRY and CDR2 is SYGVKD. This CDR3 has 15 amino acids.

This clonotype has a count of ten or more. The chain recombines TRBV24-1 with TRBJ1-5; D not certain. Germline values: CDR1 KGHDR, CDR2 SFDVKD. The CDR3 extends over 14 amino acids. The V and J ends lost 4 bases and 3 bases respectively, with 9 bases between them. The CDR3 DNA is TGTGCCACCAGTGACCCGGTGCACAATCAGCCCCAGCATTTT. Encoded protein: CATSDPVHNQPQHF.

This clonotype occurred many times. The chain joins TRBV14 to TRBJ2-3; TRBD2 matches 13 bases. The germline V gene has CDR1 SGHDN and CDR2 FVKESK. V trimming: 2 bases; J trimming: 6 bases; junction bases outside the gene matches: 5. The CDR3 covers 16 residues. DNA for the CDR3: TGTGCCAGCAGCCAAACTAGCGGGGGGGCCGTTGATACGCAGTATTTT. As protein: CASSQTSGGAVDTQYF.